This T cell receptor (beta chain) was retrieved from a study of cytomegalovirus exposure and HLA in healthy donors. Findings of the study overall: Researchers counted over 150 TCR beta chains as cytomegalovirus-associated.

Researchers ran the PCR with 60 Vbeta and 13 Jbeta primers. The assay was immunoSEQ multiplex PCR, and TCRdb's table has in-frame clones only and misses some. The data contain 30,000 to 45,000 clones, roughly 88% of them singletons. To note about this clone: As yet, its antigen is unknown.

Germline lookup yields CDR1 SGHTA and CDR2 FQGNSA. V gave up 1 base and J gave up 0 bases, with 7 bases separating them. The CDR3 spans 15 residues. The sequence was obtained from a woman aged 40 to 50 in good health and CMV-seropositive. Sequencing was done on a sample of PBMCs. This chain joins TRBV7-2 and TRBJ1-3, with D maybe TRBD1 (5 bases). CDR3 sequence: CASSLDGASGNTIYF. Here the CDR3 DNA reads TGTGCCAGCAGCTTAGATGGGGCCTCTGGAAACACCATATATTTT.